By frequency in the sample, the clone carrying this TCR beta chain is medium-sized. The antigen remains undetermined. TCRdb's table, derived via immunoSEQ multiplex PCR, lists solely in-frame clones and lacks some. The table has approximately 28,000 clones, about three quarters seen once. This specimen belongs to a study of vaccination effects on CD4 cells after COVID-19. CDR3 length equals 14 residues. CDR1 and CDR2 (germline): SQVTM, ANQGSEA. V shed 4 bases and J shed 2 bases, with 13 bases lying between them. Viral peptide pool expansion of antigen-specific CD4+ T cells preceded sequencing in the ViraFEST assay. At the end of roughly ten days of culture, CD4+ T cells were isolated. Each participant was administered two doses of either the BNT162b2 or the mRNA-1273 vaccine.

Here the sequenced sample was CD4+ T cells from PBMCs cultured with SARS-CoV-2 spike peptides, taken after COVID-19 vaccination. The origin of this receptor is a human donor who received a COVID-19 vaccine. Some clones in this sample may be carry-over from other donors' samples. The gene calls are TRBV29-1 and TRBJ2-3, with a possible D match to TRBD2 (6 bases). The CDR3 sequence is CSVVVRGNTDTQYF. DNA of the CDR3: TGCAGCGTTGTAGTTCGGGGGAACACAGATACGCAGTATTTT.